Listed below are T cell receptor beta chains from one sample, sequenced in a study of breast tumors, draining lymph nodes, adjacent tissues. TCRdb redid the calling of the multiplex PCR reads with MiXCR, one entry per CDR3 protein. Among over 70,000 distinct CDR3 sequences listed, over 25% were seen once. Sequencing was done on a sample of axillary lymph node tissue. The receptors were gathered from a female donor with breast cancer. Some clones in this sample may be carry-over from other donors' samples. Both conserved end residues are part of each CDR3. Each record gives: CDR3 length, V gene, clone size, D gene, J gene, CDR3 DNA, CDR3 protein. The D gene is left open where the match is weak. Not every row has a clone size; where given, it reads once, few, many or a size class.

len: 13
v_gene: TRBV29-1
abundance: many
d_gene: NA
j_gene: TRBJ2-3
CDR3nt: TGCAGCGCCGCCCCGGTAGCCACAGATACGCAGTATTTT
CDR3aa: CSAAPVATDTQYF

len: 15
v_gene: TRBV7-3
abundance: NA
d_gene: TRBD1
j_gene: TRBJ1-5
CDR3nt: TGTGCCAGCAGCTTAACCGGGACAGGGGGGGAGACCCAGCATTTT
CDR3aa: CASSLTGTGGETQHF

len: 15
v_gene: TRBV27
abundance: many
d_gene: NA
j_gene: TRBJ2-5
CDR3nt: TGTGCCAGCAGTTTATCGGCTAGCGACCAAGAGACCCAGTACTTC
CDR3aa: CASSLSASDQETQYF

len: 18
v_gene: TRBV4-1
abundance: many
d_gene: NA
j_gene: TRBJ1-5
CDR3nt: TGCGCCAGCAGCCAGGGATGGGCCCGGGGTGGTAGCAATCAGCCCCAGCATTTT
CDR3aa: CASSQGWARGGSNQPQHF

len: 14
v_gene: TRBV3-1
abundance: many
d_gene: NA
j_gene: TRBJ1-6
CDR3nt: TGTGCCAGCAGCCAAGATGGGATCTCTTCACCCCTCCACTTT
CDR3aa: CASSQDGISSPLHF

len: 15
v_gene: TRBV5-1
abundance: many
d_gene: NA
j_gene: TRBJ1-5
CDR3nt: TGCGCCAGCAGCTTGAGCGGGGGTTATGATCAGCCCCAGCATTTT
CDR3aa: CASSLSGGYDQPQHF

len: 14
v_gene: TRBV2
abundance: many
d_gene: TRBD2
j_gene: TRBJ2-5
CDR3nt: TGTGCCAGCAGTGAAAGCGGGGGGGGTCGGACCCAGTACTTC
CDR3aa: CASSESGGGRTQYF

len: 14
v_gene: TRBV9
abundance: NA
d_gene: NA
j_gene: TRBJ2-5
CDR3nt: TGTGCCAGCAGCGTAGGCGATAACCAAGAGACCCAGTACTTC
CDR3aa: CASSVGDNQETQYF

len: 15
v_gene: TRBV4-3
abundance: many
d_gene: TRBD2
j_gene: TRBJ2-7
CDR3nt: TGCGCCAGCAGCCAAGAGCTAGCGGGAGCCTACGAGCAGTACTTC
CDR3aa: CASSQELAGAYEQYF

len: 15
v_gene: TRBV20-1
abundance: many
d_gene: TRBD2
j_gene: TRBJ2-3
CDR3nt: TGCAGTGCCAGACTAGCGGGAGTCAGCACAGATACGCAGTATTTT
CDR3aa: CSARLAGVSTDTQYF

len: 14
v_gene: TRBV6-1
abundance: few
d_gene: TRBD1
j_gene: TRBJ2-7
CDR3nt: TGTGCCAGCAGTCCCCCAGGGACAGCCTACGAGCAGTACTTC
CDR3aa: CASSPPGTAYEQYF

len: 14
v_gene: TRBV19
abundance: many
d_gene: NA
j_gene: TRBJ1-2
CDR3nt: TGTGCCAGTACCCTGACCAATCGGAACTATGGCTACACCTTC
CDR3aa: CASTLTNRNYGYTF

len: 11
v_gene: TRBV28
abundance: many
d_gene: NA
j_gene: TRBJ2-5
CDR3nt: TGTGCCAGCAGTTTGGATTGGGCCCAGTACTTC
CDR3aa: CASSLDWAQYF

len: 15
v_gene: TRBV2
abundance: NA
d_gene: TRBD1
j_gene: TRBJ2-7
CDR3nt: TGTGCCAGTCGCGGCCCGACAGGGAACTCCTACGAGCGGTACTTC
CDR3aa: CASRGPTGNSYERYF

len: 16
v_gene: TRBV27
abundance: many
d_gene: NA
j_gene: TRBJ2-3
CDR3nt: TGTGCCAGCAGTTTAATGTGGTCCCGAAGCACAGATACGCAGTATTTT
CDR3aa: CASSLMWSRSTDTQYF

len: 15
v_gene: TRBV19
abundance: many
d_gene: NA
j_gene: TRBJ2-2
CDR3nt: TGTGCCAGTAGTATGGGACCCAACCTCTCCGGGGAGCTGTTTTTT
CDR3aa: CASSMGPNLSGELFF

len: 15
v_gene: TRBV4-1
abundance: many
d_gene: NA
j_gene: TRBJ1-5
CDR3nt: TGCGCCAGCAGCCAAGGGACAGTAACATATCAGCCCCAGCATTTT
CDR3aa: CASSQGTVTYQPQHF

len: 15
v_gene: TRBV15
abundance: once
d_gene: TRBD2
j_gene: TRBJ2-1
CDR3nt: TGTGCCACCAGTATACTAGCGCAAACCAACAATGAGCAGTTCTTC
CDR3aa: CATSILAQTNNEQFF

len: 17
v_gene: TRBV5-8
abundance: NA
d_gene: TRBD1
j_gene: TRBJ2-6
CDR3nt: TGTGCCAGCAGCTTGGGGACAGGGTCATCTGGGGCCAACGTCCTGACTTTC
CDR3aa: CASSLGTGSSGANVLTF